Presented here are 27 T cell receptor beta chains from one specimen sequenced in a study of T cells in Graves' hyperthyroidism and ophthalmopathy. Amplification of TCR beta CDR3 regions was performed using RNA transcripts as template. First-round RT-PCR targeting the TCR CDR3 was performed with the HTBI primer set. TCRdb reprocessed the multiplex PCR reads via MiXCR and lists one record per CDR3 protein. This table holds about 660,000 distinct CDR3 sequences, just under 45% found once. The sequenced sample consisted of peripheral blood or thyroid tissue (not recorded which). These TCRs come from an adult man with Graves' disease, either hyperthyroidism or ophthalmopathy (not recorded which).

The rearrangement links TRBV30 to TRBJ1-2; D gene unclear. Germline V lookup: CDR1 GTSNPN, CDR2 SVGIG (reference sequence). Trimming shortened V by 0 bases and J by 5 bases, and 10 bases separated the two germline ends. CDR3 length equals 13 residues. CDR3 region: CAWSVKRGYGYTF. CDR3 in DNA: TGTGCCTGGAGTGTAAAACGGGGATATGGCTACACCTTC.

Note on this clonotype: Being one base from a much bigger clone, this may be a read error. This sequence joins TRBV10-3 and TRBJ2-7; no clear D gene. Trimming removed 4 bases at V and 5 bases at J, with 15 bases between. Germline V gives CDR1 ENHRY, CDR2 SYGVKD. CDR3 size: 14 residues. The chain's CDR3 is CAISVIFGSHEQYF. In DNA, the CDR3 is TGTGCCATCAGTGTTATTTTCGGGTCCCACGAGCAGTACTTC.

This clonotype was found a few times. The CDR3 sequence: CASNEVGVQETQYF. CDR3 nucleotide sequence: TGTGCCAGCAACGAGGTGGGGGTTCAAGAGACCCAGTACTTC. The chain carries TRBV2 and TRBJ2-5, with D tentatively TRBD1 or TRBD2 (5 bases each). V lost 7 bases, J lost 2 bases, and 14 bases lay in between. CDR3 length: 14 residues. CDR1 is SNHLY and CDR2 is FYNNEI in the germline V gene.

This clonotype has at least ten counts. The CDR3 sequence is CASSLSLGNTEAFF. CDR3 nucleotide sequence: TGTGCCAGCAGCTTAAGTCTAGGGAACACTGAAGCTTTCTTT. This chain links TRBV7-9 with TRBJ1-1, with D uncertain. CDR1 and CDR2 from the germline V gene are SEHNR and FQNEAQ (reference sequence). V lost 2 bases, J lost 1 base, and 8 bases lay in between. This CDR3 region has 14 residues.

CDR3 in DNA: TGCGCCAGCGGTCGGGGGGTGAGGGCTGAAGCTTTCTTT. Encoded protein: CASGRGVRAEAFF. V gene TRBV10-2 combines with J gene TRBJ1-1; D is perhaps TRBD1 (5 bases). Per the germline V gene, CDR1 is WSHSY and CDR2 is SAAADI. This CDR3 region has 13 residues. Between the trimmed V and J ends, which lost 8 bases and 6 bases, there was a span of 16 bases.

The chain recombines TRBV15 with TRBJ2-5; 7 bases line up with TRBD1. V shed 3 bases, J shed 9 bases, and the junction held 10 bases outside the gene matches. Germline V gene data show CDR1 as LNHNV and CDR2 as YYDKDF (reference sequence). The CDR3 contains 14 residues. CDR3 residues: CATSSEGAQQPQYF. The CDR3 bases are TGTGCCACCAGCAGCGAGGGGGCTCAGCAGCCCCAGTACTTC.

Only a few counts were recorded for this clonotype. This chain uses TRBV7-9 with TRBJ2-7; 9 bases fit TRBD2. Germline lookup yields CDR1 SEHNR and CDR2 FQNEAQ (reference sequence). This CDR3 spans 17 amino acids. Trimming took 3 bases from V and 4 from J; bases not matched to a gene: 13. The CDR3 nucleotides are TGTGCCAGCAGCTTCACGCCAGCGGGGGGTTGGGGTTACGAGCAGTACTTC. Translated: CASSFTPAGGWGYEQYF.

V is TRBV2 and J is TRBJ1-1, with D perhaps matching TRBD1 (6 bases). CDR1 is SNHLY, CDR2 FYNNEI, per germline. Trimming cost V 7 bases and J 5 bases, with 17 bases left between them. The CDR3 covers 14 residues. CDR3 protein: CASNLTGGKTEAFF. DNA of the CDR3: TGTGCCAGCAACCTAACGGGGGGCAAGACTGAAGCTTTCTTT.

This clonotype was counted between two and nine times. This rearrangement joins TRBV7-9 to TRBJ2-7; D uncertain. The germline V gene has CDR1 SEHNR and CDR2 FQNEAQ (reference sequence). V shed 5 bases and J shed 0 bases, with 8 bases lying between them. This CDR3 comprises 13 residues. CDR3 DNA sequence: TGTGCCAGCAGCCGAATAAACTCCTACGAGCAGTACTTC. Translated: CASSRINSYEQYF.

The genes are TRBV2 and TRBJ1-1; D unclear. The CDR3 has 12 amino acids. The V and J ends lost 8 bases and 3 bases respectively, with 10 bases between them. Germline V gives CDR1 SNHLY, CDR2 FYNNEI. The CDR3 protein is CASAGADTEAFF. CDR3 sequence (DNA): TGTGCCAGCGCGGGCGCGGACACTGAAGCTTTCTTT. The entire variable domain, with the rest obtained from reference TRBV2 and TRBJ1-1, is as follows: EPEVTQTPSHQVTQMGQEVILRCVPISNHLYFYWYRQILGQKVEFLVSFYNNEISEKSEIFDDQFSVERPDGSNFTLKIRSTKLEDSAMYFCASAGADTEAFFGQGTRLTVV.

The chain employs TRBV25-1 and TRBJ1-2; tentatively, D is TRBD1 (6 bases). V was shortened by 3 bases and J by 5 bases, with 13 bases between the two germline ends. The germline CDR1 and CDR2 sequences are MGHDK and SYGVNS. This CDR3 region has 14 residues. The CDR3 region is CASSDPTGPYGYTF. In nucleotides, the CDR3 is TGTGCCAGCAGTGATCCAACAGGGCCATATGGCTACACCTTC.

Turning to this clonotype: A much larger clone lies a single base off, so this may be a read error. This chain links TRBV24-1 with TRBJ1-1; a weak D match, TRBD1 (6 bases). The CDR3 contains 13 residues. Germline CDR1 and CDR2: KGHDR and SFDVKD. The CDR3 loop reads CVTVDRWNTEAFF. For the CDR3, the DNA is TGTGTCACTGTTGACAGGTGGAACACTGAAGCTTTCTTT.

This clonotype turned up a few times. A much larger clone differs from this one at a single base, so this may be a read error. Here the CDR3 reads CASSYLPGKETVDGYTF. The CDR3 DNA sequence: TGTGCCAGCAGTTACCTCCCGGGAAAGGAGACAGTCGATGGCTACACCTTC. The chain has TRBV6-5 and TRBJ1-2, with D maybe TRBD1 (5 bases). CDR1 and CDR2 (germline): MNHEY, SVGAGI. This CDR3 spans 17 amino acids. The germline V and J ends were trimmed by 2 bases and 6 bases, with 22 bases remaining between them.

The sample holds one count of this clonotype. The rearrangement joins TRBV10-3 to TRBJ2-5, with 10 nucleotides matching TRBD2. The CDR3 consists of 16 residues. CDR1 is ENHRY and CDR2 is SYGVKD in the germline V gene. J gave up 2 bases and V 3 bases, and 6 bases lay outside the gene matches. For the CDR3, the DNA is TGTGCCATCAGTGAACGGAGCGGGGGGGTTCAAGAGACCCAGTACTTC. It is translated as CAISERSGGVQETQYF.

The rearrangement joins TRBV7-8 to TRBJ1-4, with D possibly matching TRBD1 (6 bases). V dropped 5 bases and J dropped 7 bases, with 14 bases sitting between them. Germline-derived CDR1 and CDR2 are SGHVS and FQNEAQ. The CDR3 has 14 amino acids. The CDR3 DNA reads as TGTGCCAGCAGCCGGGGACAAACCATTGAAAAACTGTTTTTT. Translating gives CASSRGQTIEKLFF.

The rearrangement links TRBV2 to TRBJ2-5, with TRBD1 identical over 9 bases. The CDR3 is made up of 12 amino acids. V lost 1 base and J lost 9; bases outside the gene matches: 0. Germline V lookup: CDR1 SNHLY, CDR2 FYNNEI. CDR3 sequence: CASSEGQGAQYF. CDR3 bases: TGTGCCAGCAGTGAAGGACAGGGGGCCCAGTACTTC.

This clonotype was observed many times. The rearrangement links TRBV15 to TRBJ2-7; TRBD2 matches at 9 bases. The CDR3 runs to 16 residues. Per the germline V gene, CDR1 is LNHNV and CDR2 is YYDKDF (reference sequence). Trimming took 0 bases from V and 6 from J; bases not matched to a gene: 9. In DNA form, the CDR3 reads TGTGCCACCAGCAGAGATCTGGTAGCGGGAGAGGCCGAGCAGTACTTC. This sequence encodes CATSRDLVAGEAEQYF.

The V gene is TRBV7-9, the J gene TRBJ1-1; TRBD1 matches at 7 bases. Germline lookup yields CDR1 SEHNR and CDR2 FQNEAQ (reference sequence). The CDR3 length is 14 residues. Trimming removed 0 bases from V and 8 bases from J; junction bases left unmatched: 6. The CDR3 reads CASSLAHGTVEAFF. The CDR3 DNA reads TGTGCCAGCAGCTTAGCGCACGGGACAGTCGAAGCTTTCTTT.

This chain connects TRBV25-1 to TRBJ1-4, with D uncertain. Looked up from germline, CDR1 is MGHDK and CDR2 is SYGVNS. Trimming shortened V by 3 bases and J by 5 bases, and 7 bases separated the two germline ends. This CDR3 has 13 residues. As DNA, the CDR3 is TGTGCCAGCAGTGAGGCCAGAAATGAAAAACTGTTTTTT. Translating it yields CASSEARNEKLFF.

V gene TRBV12-3 or TRBV12-4 combines with J gene TRBJ2-5, with D perhaps given as TRBD1 or TRBD2 (5 bases each). V was trimmed by 3 bases and J by 0 bases, leaving 11 bases between them. This CDR3 is 15 amino acids long. Written as DNA, the CDR3 is TGTGCCAGCAGTTTCAGGGACGGCAACCAAGAGACCCAGTACTTC. The encoded protein is CASSFRDGNQETQYF.

This clonotype was observed once. The V call is TRBV25-1, the J call TRBJ1-2, with 9 bases lining up with TRBD1. This CDR3 comprises 12 residues. Unmatched junction bases numbered 3, after V lost 11 bases and J lost 2 bases. Germline CDR1 MGHDK, CDR2 SYGVNS. The CDR3 DNA reads TGTGCCGGGACAGGGATCAACTATGGCTACACCTTC. As protein: CAGTGINYGYTF.

The chain joins TRBV2 to TRBJ2-7; 9 bases fit TRBD1. Germline CDR1 and CDR2: SNHLY and FYNNEI. Trimming took 8 bases from V and 4 from J; bases not matched to a gene: 9. The length of the CDR3 is 14 residues. CDR3 coding DNA: TGTGCCAGCGGCGAGGACAGGGGACGGTACGAGCAGTACTTC. This encodes CASGEDRGRYEQYF.

The count of this clonotype is one. Possible read error: a much larger clone is one base away. This chain uses TRBV29-1 with TRBJ1-1; possible D gene TRBD1, 5 bases. This CDR3 has 13 amino acids. The germline gives CDR1 SQVTM, CDR2 ANQGSEA. The germline V and J ends were trimmed by 8 bases and 5 bases, with 18 bases remaining between them. The CDR3 sequence is CSTGLIAGTEAFF. DNA for the CDR3: TGCAGCACAGGACTGATCGCGGGGACTGAAGCTTTCTTT. The full variable domain, its missing parts supplied by reference TRBV29-1 and TRBJ1-1, is SAVISQKPSRDICQRGTSLTIQCQVDSQVTMMFWYRQQPGQSLTLIATANQGSEATYESGFVIDKFPISRPNLTFSTLTVSNMSPEDSSIYLCSTGLIAGTEAFFGQGTRLTVV.

This clonotype showed up many times. The chain joins TRBV6-1 to TRBJ1-2; no reliable D call. Between the trimmed V and J ends, which lost 3 bases and 4 bases, there was a span of 6 bases. Germline lookup yields CDR1 MNHNS and CDR2 SASEGT. The CDR3 is 12 residues long. CDR3 residues: CASSEVPYGYTF. The DNA of the CDR3 is TGTGCCAGCAGTGAGGTGCCCTATGGCTACACCTTC.

This clonotype turned up a few times. J is TRBJ1-1 and V is TRBV14; D may be TRBD1 (5 bases). V was shortened by 2 bases and J by 3 bases, with 13 bases between the two germline ends. The germline gives CDR1 SGHDN, CDR2 FVKESK. This CDR3 has 15 residues. The CDR3 reads CASSQWEQADTEAFF. The CDR3 coding sequence is TGTGCCAGCAGCCAATGGGAACAGGCAGACACTGAAGCTTTCTTT.

This clonotype was recorded once. The V gene is TRBV29-1, the J gene TRBJ1-2, with 10 bases aligning to TRBD1. The CDR3 covers 12 residues. Germline V gene data show CDR1 as SQVTM and CDR2 as ANQGSEA. The V and J ends lost 7 bases and 4 bases, in that order; junction bases with no gene match: 3. CDR3 residues: CSGGTGAYGYTF. The CDR3 DNA sequence: TGCAGCGGCGGGACAGGGGCCTATGGCTACACCTTC.

The rearrangement joins TRBV7-8 to TRBJ2-7; TRBD1 might be the D (5 bases). Between the trimmed V and J ends, which lost 6 bases and 2 bases, there was a span of 11 bases. CDR1 and CDR2 (germline): SGHVS, FQNEAQ. The CDR3 is 13 residues long. DNA for the CDR3: TGTGCCAGCAGTCACAGGACGACCTACGAGCAGTACTTC. As protein: CASSHRTTYEQYF.